These 9 T cell receptor beta chains share one sample of origin, sequenced in a study of blood T cell repertoires in COVID-19. Clones were read by immunoSEQ multiplex PCR, and TCRdb kept only the in-frame ones, dropping some. This table holds hundreds of thousands of clones, more than 75% found once. Sequenced input: peripheral blood. These receptors all stem from a woman in her thirties who had recovered from COVID-19.

The chain combines TRBV15 with TRBJ1-3; no definite D call. CDR3 size: 16 residues. Germline CDR1 is LNHNV and CDR2 is YYDKDF (reference sequence). V was clipped by 4 bases and J by 0 bases, with 13 bases between them. The CDR3 loop is CATSTRPLSSGNTIYF. In DNA form, the CDR3 reads TGTGCCACCAGCACTAGACCGCTAAGCTCTGGAAACACCATATATTTT.

The rearrangement joins TRBV7-2 to TRBJ2-7; tentative D call: TRBD1 (6 bases). In germline, CDR1 is SGHTA, CDR2 FQGNSA. Deletions cut 5 bases from V and 0 bases from J, with 17 bases between. This CDR3 comprises 16 residues. DNA for the CDR3: TGTGCCAGCAGCCTTGGTCCAGGGGCCGGCTCCTACGAGCAGTACTTC. Its protein product is CASSLGPGAGSYEQYF.

This chain connects TRBV6-5 to TRBJ2-7; a possible D gene is TRBD1 (7 bases). Trimming stripped 4 bases from V and 7 bases from J, with 11 bases between. The germline V gene encodes CDR1 MNHEY and CDR2 SVGAGI. CDR3 length equals 12 residues. In DNA, the CDR3 is TGTGCCAGCAGTTTGGCAGGGGGGGAGCAGTACTTC. Translation gives CASSLAGGEQYF.

The chain links TRBV19 to TRBJ2-5; a weak D match, TRBD1 (7 bases). Trimming shortened V by 5 bases and J by 1 base, and 17 bases separated the two germline ends. In germline, CDR1 is LNHDA, CDR2 SQIVND (reference sequence). This CDR3 region has 16 residues. CDR3 sequence: CASSGGRGDFQETQYF. CDR3 bases: TGTGCCAGTAGTGGTGGCAGGGGGGACTTCCAAGAGACCCAGTACTTC.

The rearrangement links TRBV4-1 to TRBJ1-1; D ambiguous. This CDR3 comprises 17 residues. V dropped 0 bases and J dropped 2 bases, with 16 bases sitting between them. From germline, CDR1 is MGHRA and CDR2 YSYEKL. This CDR3 is CASSQDESGPINTEAFF. The DNA for the CDR3 is TGCGCCAGCAGCCAAGATGAATCGGGTCCTATTAACACTGAAGCTTTCTTT.

The gene calls are TRBV3-1 (or the pseudogene TRBV3-2) and TRBJ2-5, with 12 bases that match TRBD2. The V gene's germline CDR1 is LGHDT and CDR2 YNNKEL (reference sequence). CDR3 size: 17 residues. Trimming took 1 base from V and 4 from J; bases not matched to a gene: 7. The CDR3 spells CASSQASGGAMRETQYF. CDR3 DNA sequence: TGTGCCAGCAGCCAAGCTAGCGGGGGGGCCATGAGAGAGACCCAGTACTTC.

This chain connects TRBV28 to TRBJ1-1; D might be TRBD1 (6 bases). V lost 5 bases and J lost 2, with 15 bases in between. There are 15 residues in the CDR3. CDR1 MDHEN and CDR2 SYDVKM come from the germline V gene. CDR3 DNA: TGTGCCAGCAGTACCCGAACAGGGACCAACACTGAAGCTTTCTTT. This codes for CASSTRTGTNTEAFF.

V and J are TRBV4-3 and TRBJ1-1, with D perhaps TRBD1 (6 bases). V was clipped by 0 bases and J by 6 bases, with 8 bases between them. Germline CDR1 reads LGHNA; CDR2 reads YSLEER. CDR3 length: 13 residues. The CDR3 here is CASSQEGGSEAFF. CDR3 nucleotides: TGCGCCAGCAGCCAAGAAGGGGGTTCTGAAGCTTTCTTT.

This clone has more than one count but fewer than ten. The chain is built from TRBV7-3 and TRBJ2-1, with D unclear. The CDR3 has 11 residues. Germline V lookup: CDR1 SGHTA, CDR2 FQGTGA. V was pared by 6 bases and J by 10 bases, with 10 bases between. The CDR3 loop is CASSYDQEQFF. For the CDR3, the DNA is TGTGCCAGCAGTTATGATCAGGAGCAGTTCTTC.